This T cell receptor (beta chain) was observed in a study of Ad26.COV2.S vaccination and SARS-CoV-2 variants. As for treatment: around 19 received Ad26.COV2.S at low or high dose, single or two shots; 5 received placebo; per-sample allocation not given. Sampling was performed 63 days after the first vaccine or placebo injection. Its platform was an Ad26 vector, and its expressed antigen was Wuhan-strain SARS-CoV-2 spike. Findings and caveats of the study: Total T cell responses were possibly underestimated by TCR breadth and depth analyses.

Sequencing was performed with immunoSEQ multiplex PCR; in TCRdb, only in-frame clones are kept and a portion is missing. The sample includes hundreds of thousands of clones, roughly 90% of them seen just once. With regard to this clone: What it recognizes is unknown.

Trimming cost V 4 bases and J 6 bases, with 7 bases left between them. This CDR3 spans 11 amino acids. Germline V CDR1 and CDR2: SQVTM, ANQGSEA. The specimen comprised peripheral blood, sampled in a trial of Ad26.COV2.S vaccine versus placebo. The clonotype comes from a person between 18 and 65 years old who received the Ad26.COV2.S COVID-19 vaccine or a placebo. The chain couples TRBV29-1 to TRBJ2-1; D possibly corresponds to TRBD1 (5 bases). CDR3 protein: CSVGQINEQFF. The CDR3 DNA reads as TGCAGCGTTGGACAGATCAATGAGCAGTTCTTC.